These 8 T cell receptor beta chains originate from one sample sequenced in a study of T-cell reconstitution after alpha-beta-depleted transplantation in children. This sample's TCRbeta library carried unique molecular identifier barcodes. Using its own MiXCR run on the PCR reads, TCRdb lists one record per CDR3 protein. The table lists approximately 490,000 distinct CDR3 sequences, around an eighth of them singletons. Sequences were derived from PBMCs from the stem cell graft donor, sampled from the stem cell graft. Receptors originate from a human donor who donated a stem cell graft to a child with combined immunodeficiency.

This clonotype was counted only a few times. V and J are TRBV6-2 or TRBV6-3 and TRBJ2-1; 12 bases are shared with TRBD2. The CDR3 has 20 residues. V shed 7 bases, J shed 0 bases, and the junction held 16 bases outside the gene matches. Germline V CDR1 and CDR2: MNHEY, SVGEGT. The CDR3, as DNA: TGTGCCAGCACCCCAGGAAGGACTAGCGGGACCTTGAGCTCCTACAATGAGCAGTTCTTC. Protein: CASTPGRTSGTLSSYNEQFF.

This clonotype was picked up many times. The V gene is TRBV25-1, the J gene TRBJ2-7; no firm D call. Between the trimmed V and J ends, which lost 2 bases and 3 bases, there was a span of 2 bases. The V gene's germline CDR1 is MGHDK and CDR2 SYGVNS. The CDR3 spans 11 residues. As DNA, the CDR3 is TGTGCCAGCAGTGAAGGCTACGAGCAGTACTTC. This encodes CASSEGYEQYF.

The rearrangement links TRBV29-1 to TRBJ2-5; D gene ambiguous. The CDR3 loop spans 13 amino acids. V was trimmed by 2 bases and J by 1 base, leaving 8 bases between them. The germline gives CDR1 SQVTM, CDR2 ANQGSEA. This CDR3 reads CSVETYTQETQYF. CDR3 in DNA: TGCAGCGTTGAAACCTATACCCAAGAGACCCAGTACTTC.

The chain employs TRBV5-1 and TRBJ2-3, with D possibly TRBD1 on 6 matching bases. V lost 4 bases to trimming and J lost 0 bases, with 18 bases between them. The CDR3 is 17 residues long. Germline CDR1 is SGHRS and CDR2 is YFSETQ. The CDR3 DNA reads TGCGCCAGCAGCGTAACAGGGCTGGCGATCAGCACAGATACGCAGTATTTT. It encodes CASSVTGLAISTDTQYF.

This sequence joins TRBV24-1 and TRBJ2-1, with 15 positions matching TRBD2. CDR1 is KGHDR and CDR2 is SFDVKD in the germline V gene. The junction had 2 bases not matched to a gene; V was cut back by 9 bases and J by 0 bases. The CDR3 totals 16 residues. The CDR3 loop reads CATGTSGGSSYNEQFF. In nucleotides, the CDR3 is TGTGCCACCGGGACTAGCGGGGGGAGCTCCTACAATGAGCAGTTCTTC.

This rearrangement joins TRBV12-3 or TRBV12-4 to TRBJ2-1, with a possible D match to TRBD1 (6 bases). V was trimmed by 6 bases and J by 8 bases, leaving 14 bases between them. This CDR3 is built from 13 residues. The CDR3 sequence is CASRPRDTYEQFF. CDR3 sequence (DNA): TGTGCCAGCAGGCCACGGGACACGTATGAGCAGTTCTTC.

The table lists this clonotype with a few counts. The chain is built from TRBV4-3 and TRBJ2-1, with unresolved D. Per the germline V gene, CDR1 is LGHNA and CDR2 is YSLEER. This CDR3 has 15 amino acids. Trimming took off 0 bases at V and 8 bases at J, with 14 bases between the two ends. The CDR3 is CASSQDLPSSYEQFF. The CDR3 region has the DNA TGCGCCAGCAGCCAAGATCTTCCTAGTAGTTATGAGCAGTTCTTC.

This chain connects TRBV20-1 to TRBJ2-1; TRBD2 might be the D (7 bases). The CDR3 spans 14 residues. The germline V gene encodes CDR1 DFQATT and CDR2 SNEGSKA (reference sequence). The CDR3 spells CSAAGAMRYNEQFF. The CDR3 DNA is TGCAGCGCCGCGGGGGCTATGCGGTACAATGAGCAGTTCTTC.